A single sample is the source of the 20 T cell receptor beta chains below, sequenced in a study of T cell responses to AZD1222 COVID-19 vaccine (dated by TCRdb to the early 2020s). The sample's time point label, in plain terms: baseline before first vaccination. Receptor amplification or capture employed the immunoSEQ multiplex PCR assay. Drawn from immuneACCESS, this table holds only the in-frame rearrangements with V and J called that TCRdb kept. Clones are partly lost; checked studies trace under half to an unresolved V gene and leave the rest unexplained. The sample table holds approximately 150,000 clones, of which just under 95% were seen once. 0.7% to 0.9% of the sample is taken by the ten largest. Sequencing used peripheral blood, obtained on day 0 of AZD1222 vaccination. These receptors came from an adult in good health.

The chain has TRBV18 and TRBJ2-6; possibly TRBD2 for D (6 bases). Germline values: CDR1 KGHSH, CDR2 LQKENI. This CDR3 region has 15 residues. V lost 3 bases and J 0 bases, leaving 6 bases between the germline ends. CDR3 coding DNA: TGTGCCAGCTCACCGGAGGGCTCTGGGGCCAACGTCCTGACTTTC. Protein sequence: CASSPEGSGANVLTF.

J is TRBJ1-5 and V is TRBV5-8; the D is unclear. The CDR3 is 17 amino acids. V was clipped by 3 bases and J by 3 bases, with 19 bases between them. Germline CDR1 is SGHTS and CDR2 is YDEGEE. CDR3 DNA: TGTGCCAGCAGCTACGTGGGAGTCAGGATTTCCAATCAGCCCCAGCATTTT. Translated, it gives CASSYVGVRISNQPQHF. The whole variable domain, remainder taken from reference TRBV5-8 and TRBJ1-5, is EAGVTQSPTHLIKTRGQQATLRCSPISGHTSVYWYQQALGLGLQFLLWYDEGEERNRGNFPPRFSGRQFPNYSSELNVNALELEDSALYLCASSYVGVRISNQPQHFGDGTRLSIL.

V is TRBV4-2 and J is TRBJ1-4, with TRBD1 matching over 7 bases. The CDR3 extends over 15 amino acids. Unmatched junction bases numbered 6, after V lost 0 bases and J lost 8 bases. Germline lookup yields CDR1 LGHNA and CDR2 YNFKEQ. As DNA, the CDR3 is TGTGCCAGCAGCCAAGATCTCCAGGACAGGGAAAAACTGTTTTTT. Translation: CASSQDLQDREKLFF.

The CDR3 sequence: CASSVTGATDTQYF. CDR3 nucleotides: TGTGCCAGCAGCGTAACGGGGGCCACAGATACGCAGTATTTT. The chain recombines TRBV11-2 with TRBJ2-3; either TRBD1 or TRBD2 may supply D (6 bases each). The V end was cut by 5 bases, the J end by 2 bases, with 11 bases between. Germline CDR1 reads SGHAT; CDR2 reads FQNNGV. The CDR3 totals 14 residues.

This chain links TRBV29-1 with TRBJ1-5; D unresolved. Germline V gene sequence: CDR1 SQVTM, CDR2 ANQGSEA. This CDR3 has 12 residues. Trimming left V 5 bases short and J 4 bases short, with 9 bases between. CDR3 region: CSVLSGNQPQHF. The DNA of the CDR3 is TGCAGCGTTCTCTCGGGAAATCAGCCCCAGCATTTT.

The chain combines TRBV30 with TRBJ1-6, with TRBD1 matching 7 bases. V shed 3 bases, J shed 5 bases, and the junction held 4 bases outside the gene matches. The germline gives CDR1 GTSNPN, CDR2 SVGIG (reference sequence). The CDR3 is 14 residues long. The CDR3 nucleotides read TGTGCCTGGAGAAGGGGACAGAATAATTCACCCCTCCACTTT. It translates to CAWRRGQNNSPLHF.

The chain has TRBV18 and TRBJ2-3; weak D call: TRBD1 (6 bases). This CDR3 comprises 14 residues. Trimming stripped 5 bases from V and 2 bases from J, with 11 bases between. CDR1 is KGHSH and CDR2 is LQKENI in the germline V gene. CDR3 sequence: CASSGQGHTDTQYF. DNA of the CDR3: TGTGCCAGCTCAGGGCAGGGGCACACAGATACGCAGTATTTT.

This CDR3 reads CASRLLQGSSYEQYF. For the CDR3, the DNA is TGCGCCAGCAGGCTACTACAGGGGAGCTCCTACGAGCAGTACTTC. V and J are TRBV5-1 and TRBJ2-7, with TRBD1 identical over 7 bases. The germline CDR1 and CDR2 sequences are SGHRS and YFSETQ. The junction had 8 bases not matched to a gene; V was cut back by 5 bases and J by 0 bases. This CDR3 has 15 residues.

This chain uses TRBV6-5 with TRBJ2-1; 8 nucleotides line up with TRBD2. This CDR3 has 14 residues. The junction had 4 bases not matched to a gene; V was cut back by 4 bases and J by 5 bases. Germline V lookup: CDR1 MNHEY, CDR2 SVGAGI. The CDR3 is CASSFRGGHNEQFF. The CDR3 DNA is TGTGCCAGCAGTTTTCGGGGGGGCCACAATGAGCAGTTCTTC.

The rearrangement links TRBV21-1 to TRBJ1-4; TRBD1 is taken as the D call from the table, unchecked against the DNA. TRBV21-1 is classified as a pseudogene. This CDR3 is 16 amino acids long. CDR3 coding DNA: TGTGCCAGCAGCAGTTCAGGGGGTTCGGAGGAAGAAAAACTGTTTTTT. Protein: CASSSSGGSEEEKLFF.

In this sample, this clone turned up once. CDR3 loop: CAIRRGDGYEQYF. The CDR3 DNA sequence: TGTGCCATCAGACGGGGGGATGGGTACGAGCAGTACTTC. This chain connects TRBV10-3 to TRBJ2-7; 7 bases map to TRBD2. Germline CDR1 is ENHRY and CDR2 is SYGVKD. The CDR3 has 13 residues. The J segment lost 4 bases and the V segment lost 6 bases, leaving 6 bases of the junction unmatched.

The chain is built from TRBV5-4 and TRBJ1-2; D is undetermined. The germline V gene has CDR1 SGHNT and CDR2 YYREEE (reference sequence). CDR3 size: 16 residues. Trimming took 3 bases from V and 2 from J, leaving 17 bases between them. CDR3: CASSSEGSYSNYGYTF. The CDR3 DNA reads as TGTGCCAGCAGCTCAGAAGGGAGCTACTCAAACTATGGCTACACCTTC.

The chain carries TRBV4-2 and TRBJ2-5, with D tentatively TRBD2 (7 bases). V gave up 1 base and J gave up 5 bases, with 11 bases separating them. This CDR3 is 14 amino acids long. Germline values: CDR1 LGHNA, CDR2 YNFKEQ. The CDR3 reads CASSQGGGGETQYF. CDR3 in DNA: TGTGCCAGCAGCCAAGGGGGGGGCGGGGAGACCCAGTACTTC.

The CDR3 sequence is CASSLGQGVHEQFF. The CDR3 nucleotides are TGCGCCAGCAGCCTGGGACAGGGGGTACATGAGCAGTTCTTC. The chain is built from TRBV5-1 and TRBJ2-1; 11 bases are shared with TRBD1. V shed 4 bases, J shed 8 bases, and the junction held 5 bases outside the gene matches. Germline values: CDR1 SGHRS, CDR2 YFSETQ. This CDR3 contains 14 residues.

This sequence joins TRBV6-5 and TRBJ1-6; 9 bases agree with TRBD1. The germline CDR1 and CDR2 sequences are MNHEY and SVGAGI. The CDR3 totals 15 residues. With V trimmed by 2 bases and J by 10 bases, 6 bases remained unmatched. The DNA of the CDR3 is TGTGCCAGCAGTTACGTACAGGGGGCCGAATCACCCCTCCACTTT. This codes for CASSYVQGAESPLHF.

This chain connects TRBV10-3 to TRBJ2-7, with 14 bases that match TRBD2. The CDR3 contains 16 residues. Trimming at V came to 6 bases and at J to 7 bases, leaving 11 bases not matched to a gene. CDR1 and CDR2 (germline): ENHRY, SYGVKD. CDR3 region: CAIRGLAGGFRGEQYF. CDR3 in DNA: TGTGCCATCAGAGGACTAGCGGGGGGCTTCCGAGGAGAGCAGTACTTC.

This chain uses TRBV24-1 with TRBJ1-1; 9 bases fit TRBD1. V trimming: 12 bases; J trimming: 4 bases; junction bases outside the gene matches: 8. Per germline, CDR1 KGHDR and CDR2 SFDVKD. The CDR3 covers 13 residues. The CDR3 region is CAVDRGYGTEAFF. As DNA, the CDR3 is TGTGCCGTAGACAGGGGGTATGGCACTGAAGCTTTCTTT.

This clone appeared a few times. The chain combines TRBV7-8 with TRBJ1-1; D is uncertain. Germline V gene lookup returns CDR1 SGHVS and CDR2 FQNEAQ. Trimming took 2 bases from V and 4 from J, leaving 11 bases between them. CDR3 length: 14 residues. Here the CDR3 reads CASSLLRDGTEAFF. For the CDR3, the DNA is TGTGCCAGCAGCTTACTTAGGGATGGCACTGAAGCTTTCTTT.

The chain uses TRBV5-6 and TRBJ2-1; TRBD2 matches at 10 bases. After removal of 0 bases from V and 4 bases from J, the junction contained 7 bases not matched to a gene. The CDR3 has 17 amino acids. Per germline, CDR1 SGHDT and CDR2 YYEEEE. The CDR3 protein is CASSLASAGGHYNEQFF. The CDR3, as DNA: TGTGCCAGCAGCTTGGCTTCAGCGGGGGGGCATTACAATGAGCAGTTCTTC.

Here the CDR3 reads CATSEPTSAGGNTIYF. The CDR3 DNA reads TGTGCCACCAGTGAACCGACCTCAGCGGGAGGAAACACCATATATTTT. The chain employs TRBV24-1 and TRBJ1-3; D unclear. CDR3 length equals 16 residues. The germline V gene encodes CDR1 KGHDR and CDR2 SFDVKD. Trimming pared 4 bases from V and 4 bases from J, leaving 16 bases between.